The 17 T cell receptor beta chains below all came from one sample that was sequenced in a study of CD8 T cells in Susac syndrome. After extraction with the RNeasy kit, about 0.45 to 1 ug of the RNA was reverse transcribed using random hexamers. Via MiXCR, TCRdb re-called the immunoSEQ multiplex PCR reads, giving one row per CDR3 protein. In the table there are roughly 190,000 distinct CDR3 sequences, under 97% of which are singletons. Sequencing used CD4+ T cells from PBMCs. The receptors stem from a human donor with Susac syndrome.

The chain joins TRBV5-1 to TRBJ2-6; D gene uncertain. Germline CDR1 reads SGHRS; CDR2 reads YFSETQ. This CDR3 is built from 18 residues. V gave up 0 bases and J gave up 0 bases, with 13 bases separating them. The CDR3 here is CASSLARRLLSGANVLTF. As DNA, the CDR3 is TGCGCCAGCAGCTTGGCCAGGAGACTGCTCTCTGGGGCCAACGTCCTGACTTTC.

Only a few counts were recorded for this clonotype. The chain carries TRBV5-4 and TRBJ2-7; D may correspond to TRBD1 or TRBD2 (6 bases each). V was cut by 4 bases and J by 4 bases, with 12 bases left in between. The CDR3 is made up of 13 amino acids. The germline V gene encodes CDR1 SGHNT and CDR2 YYREEE (reference sequence). The CDR3 protein is CASSGGGTYEQYF. The CDR3 DNA is TGTGCCAGCAGCGGCGGCGGGACATACGAGCAGTACTTC.

This chain joins TRBV5-4 and TRBJ2-5; 7 bases are shared with TRBD1. CDR3 size: 14 residues. Germline values: CDR1 SGHNT, CDR2 YYREEE (reference sequence). The V and J ends lost 0 bases and 4 bases, in that order; junction bases with no gene match: 3. Here the CDR3 DNA reads TGTGCCAGCAGCTTGGACAGGGGCGTAGAGACCCAGTACTTC. Translated, it gives CASSLDRGVETQYF. The entire variable domain, with the rest obtained from reference TRBV5-4 and TRBJ2-5, is as follows: ETGVTQSPTHLIKTRGQQVTLRCSSQSGHNTVSWYQQALGQGPQFIFQYYREEENGRGNFPPRFSGLQFPNYSSELNVNALELDDSALYLCASSLDRGVETQYFGPGTRLLVL.

The gene calls are TRBV20-1 and TRBJ1-6; no clear D gene. Germline values: CDR1 DFQATT, CDR2 SNEGSKA (reference sequence). The CDR3 length is 16 residues. Between the trimmed V and J ends, which lost 4 bases and 0 bases, there was a span of 13 bases. The CDR3 DNA follows: TGCAGTGCTAAAAGGACCGCGAGCTCCTATAATTCACCCCTCCACTTT. Its translation: CSAKRTASSYNSPLHF.

The V and J genes are TRBV24-1 and TRBJ2-5; 9 bases line up with TRBD2. The germline V gene has CDR1 KGHDR and CDR2 SFDVKD. Losses at the gene ends were 2 bases for V and 5 bases for J; bases not matched to a gene: 2. This CDR3 has 14 amino acids. The CDR3 DNA sequence: TGTGCCACCAGTGATTCGCTAGCGGGGGAGACCCAGTACTTC. This codes for CATSDSLAGETQYF.

J is TRBJ1-3 and V is TRBV6-1, with 10 bases lining up with TRBD1. CDR3 size: 16 residues. Germline V CDR1 and CDR2: MNHNS, SASEGT. V lost 6 bases, J lost 5 bases, and 10 bases stayed unmatched. CDR3 sequence: CASSATRDRGRNTIYF. The CDR3, as DNA: TGTGCCAGCAGCGCCACCCGGGACAGGGGAAGAAACACCATATATTTT.

CDR3 DNA sequence: TGTGCCAGCAGTTTAGCGGACAGCGCCTATCAGCCCCAGCATTTT. Translation: CASSLADSAYQPQHF. The chain joins TRBV12-3 or TRBV12-4 to TRBJ1-5, with D tentatively TRBD1 (6 bases). This CDR3 has 15 amino acids. The V end lost 0 bases, the J end lost 5 bases, and 11 bases lay between the germline ends.

This chain connects TRBV3-1 to TRBJ1-1; tentative D call: TRBD1 (6 bases). There are 16 residues in the CDR3. Trimming took off 1 base at V and 5 bases at J, with 17 bases between the two ends. Germline assignment: CDR1 LGHDT and CDR2 YNNKEL (reference sequence). This CDR3 is CASSQGYRTVGTEAFF. CDR3 nucleotides: TGTGCCAGCAGCCAAGGTTACCGGACAGTTGGTACTGAAGCTTTCTTT.

This sequence joins TRBV20-1 and TRBJ1-1; D is unresolved. The CDR3 extends over 13 amino acids. V dropped 3 bases and J dropped 0 bases, with 8 bases sitting between them. Per the germline V gene, CDR1 is DFQATT and CDR2 is SNEGSKA (reference sequence). In DNA form, the CDR3 reads TGCAGTGCTAGTCCCGTGTTGAACACTGAAGCTTTCTTT. It encodes CSASPVLNTEAFF.

This chain links TRBV29-1 with TRBJ2-5; D remains ambiguous. CDR1 is SQVTM and CDR2 is ANQGSEA in the germline V gene. V dropped 7 bases and J dropped 1 base, with 19 bases sitting between them. The CDR3 runs to 15 residues. The CDR3 region is CSALQAPGRQETQYF. The CDR3 DNA is TGCAGCGCCTTGCAGGCCCCCGGCCGCCAAGAGACCCAGTACTTC.

This sequence joins TRBV11-2 and TRBJ1-5; D is undetermined. This CDR3 comprises 15 residues. The germline CDR1 and CDR2 sequences are SGHAT and FQNNGV. V dropped 2 bases and J dropped 0 bases, with 8 bases sitting between them. CDR3 DNA: TGTGCCAGCAGCTTATTTCCCAATAGCAATCAGCCCCAGCATTTT. Amino acids: CASSLFPNSNQPQHF.

The genes are TRBV7-9 and TRBJ1-2, with 8 bases identical to TRBD1. V lost 5 bases and J lost 5; bases outside the gene matches: 7. The germline V gene encodes CDR1 SEHNR and CDR2 FQNEAQ (reference sequence). This CDR3 spans 14 amino acids. The CDR3 here is CASSRGQGVYGYTF. CDR3 nucleotide sequence: TGTGCCAGCAGCCGCGGACAGGGTGTTTATGGCTACACCTTC.

This chain joins TRBV19 and TRBJ1-2, with 10 bases lining up with TRBD1. The germline CDR1 and CDR2 sequences are LNHDA and SQIVND (reference sequence). V trimming: 6 bases; J trimming: 8 bases; junction bases outside the gene matches: 6. The CDR3 loop spans 13 amino acids. CDR3 residues: CASSPGQGLGYTF. DNA for the CDR3: TGTGCCAGTAGCCCGGGACAGGGGCTCGGCTACACCTTC.

J is TRBJ1-2 and V is TRBV29-1; TRBD1 matches at 7 bases. The CDR3 spans 14 residues. The trim removed 8 bases at V and 5 bases at J, leaving 14 bases unmatched. CDR1 is SQVTM and CDR2 is ANQGSEA in the germline V gene. The CDR3 is CSSFPTGNDYGYTF. The DNA for the CDR3 is TGCAGCTCCTTCCCGACAGGGAACGATTATGGCTACACCTTC.

The V call is TRBV29-1, the J call TRBJ1-2; no clear D gene. Trimming left V 7 bases short and J 4 bases short, with 16 bases between. This CDR3 is 13 amino acids long. CDR1 and CDR2 from the germline V gene are SQVTM and ANQGSEA. The CDR3 DNA reads as TGCAGCGGATCGACGGGAGCAGGCTATGGCTACACCTTC. Amino acids: CSGSTGAGYGYTF. The whole variable domain, filled in from reference TRBV29-1 and TRBJ1-2, reads SAVISQKPSRDICQRGTSLTIQCQVDSQVTMMFWYRQQPGQSLTLIATANQGSEATYESGFVIDKFPISRPNLTFSTLTVSNMSPEDSSIYLCSGSTGAGYGYTFGSGTRLTVV.

V is TRBV29-1 and J is TRBJ2-5; D is possibly TRBD1 (5 bases). V was clipped by 1 base and J by 2 bases, with 8 bases between them. The CDR3 contains 13 residues. Germline lookup yields CDR1 SQVTM and CDR2 ANQGSEA. CDR3 bases: TGCAGCGTTGAAGGACAGTTACAAGAGACCCAGTACTTC. Amino acid sequence: CSVEGQLQETQYF. Full variable domain (remainder filled in from reference TRBV29-1 and TRBJ2-5): SAVISQKPSRDICQRGTSLTIQCQVDSQVTMMFWYRQQPGQSLTLIATANQGSEATYESGFVIDKFPISRPNLTFSTLTVSNMSPEDSSIYLCSVEGQLQETQYFGPGTRLLVL.

The chain joins TRBV20-1 to TRBJ2-7; D call uncertain. Per germline, CDR1 DFQATT and CDR2 SNEGSKA (reference sequence). V was shortened by 5 bases and J by 0 bases, with 11 bases between the two germline ends. CDR3 size: 13 residues. CDR3 residues: CSASPHSSYEQYF. The CDR3 nucleotides read TGCAGTGCTTCCCCTCATAGCTCCTACGAGCAGTACTTC.